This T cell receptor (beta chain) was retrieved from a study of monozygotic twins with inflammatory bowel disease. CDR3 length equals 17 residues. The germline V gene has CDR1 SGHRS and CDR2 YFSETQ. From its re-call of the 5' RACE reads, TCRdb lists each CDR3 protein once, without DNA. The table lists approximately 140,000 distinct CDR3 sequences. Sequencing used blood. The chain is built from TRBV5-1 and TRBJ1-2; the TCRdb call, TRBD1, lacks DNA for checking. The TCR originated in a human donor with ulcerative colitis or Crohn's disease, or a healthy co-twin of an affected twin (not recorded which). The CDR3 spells CASSLGSLGQGDYGYTF.